The present TCR beta chain was sequenced within a study of T cells in narcolepsy. Study in general: Healthy controls were enrolled alongside patients with narcolepsy type 1 or type 2.

The study, taken as a whole, reports: HCRT-specific and TRIB2-specific autoreactive clonotypes appeared among same-patient CSF and blood CD4+ clonotypes. Autoreactive clonotypes reportedly recurred in blood of same and different patients, not controls.

As to this clone: Its antigen remains unidentified.

Using immunoSEQ multiplex PCR, the repertoire was profiled, and TCRdb retains in-frame clones only, with some absent. This table has tens of thousands of clones, 87% appearing once. The CDR3 covers 14 residues. The germline gives CDR1 SGHTA, CDR2 FQGNSA. The germline V and J ends were trimmed by 2 bases and 9 bases, with 11 bases remaining between them. This sequence originates from a human donor with narcolepsy. V is TRBV7-2 and J is TRBJ1-6; no clear D gene. The sequencing sample was made of CD45RA- memory CD4+ T cells from PBMCs. In nucleotides, the CDR3 is TGTGCCAGCAGCTTACGAGGAAATGGTTCACCCCTCCACTTT. Its protein is CASSLRGNGSPLHF.